The 24 T cell receptor beta chains below were found in one sample sequenced in a study of blood T cell repertoires in COVID-19. Libraries were prepared by immunoSEQ multiplex PCR; TCRdb keeps only in-frame clonotypes and omits some of them. This repertoire shows 250,000 or so clones, approximately 85% found once; its top ten account for more than 9%. The source material was peripheral blood. These receptors were collected from an elderly man with acute or convalescent COVID-19.

Only one count was recorded for this clone. The CDR3 bases are TGCGCCAGCAGCCTGGGGCCTGAAATTTTATATGGCTACACCTTC. This gives the protein CASSLGPEILYGYTF. The genes are TRBV5-1 and TRBJ1-2; D possibly corresponds to TRBD1 (5 bases). There are 15 residues in the CDR3. Trimming stripped 4 bases from V and 5 bases from J, with 18 bases between. Germline V lookup: CDR1 SGHRS, CDR2 YFSETQ.

This clone has more than one count but fewer than ten. V usage is TRBV2 and J usage is TRBJ2-1; TRBD1 aligns across 8 bases. V was pared by 4 bases and J by 10 bases, with 12 bases of the junction left unmatched. Germline values: CDR1 SNHLY, CDR2 FYNNEI. CDR3 length: 15 amino acids. The CDR3 nucleotides are TGTGCCAGCAGTGTGGACAGGGAGACCTTCCGAGAGCAGTTCTTC. Residues: CASSVDRETFREQFF.

Of note for this clone: The same CDR3 also results from other DNA sequences found in this sample. This chain links TRBV6-5 with TRBJ2-7, with TRBD1 matching 10 bases. V shed 7 bases and J 1 base; nucleotides not matched to a gene: 4. This CDR3 is built from 14 residues. Germline CDR1 reads MNHEY; CDR2 reads SVGAGI. CDR3 sequence reads: CASTRTGGSYEQYF. In DNA form, the CDR3 reads TGTGCCAGCACCCGGACAGGGGGTTCCTACGAGCAGTACTTC.

The chain combines TRBV29-1 with TRBJ2-3, with 8 bases identical to TRBD2. Per germline, CDR1 SQVTM and CDR2 ANQGSEA. The CDR3 is 13 residues long. V dropped 7 bases and J dropped 4; count of bases not matched to a gene: 7. Here the CDR3 reads CSGQAGAADTQYF. CDR3 coding DNA: TGCAGCGGGCAAGCGGGGGCTGCAGATACGCAGTATTTT.

This clone was counted once. The chain couples TRBV18 to TRBJ2-7; TRBD1 matches 7 bases. The CDR3 is 15 amino acids. Germline V gene data show CDR1 as KGHSH and CDR2 as LQKENI. The ends lost 6 bases at V and 0 bases at J; junction bases unmatched: 8. Here the CDR3 DNA reads TGTGCCAGCTCCGTGGGGACAGAGAGCTCCTACGAGCAGTACTTC. Translating it yields CASSVGTESSYEQYF.

This clone has ten or more counts. This chain connects TRBV20-1 to TRBJ1-1; maybe TRBD1 (6 bases). V lost 3 bases to trimming and J lost 6 bases, with 17 bases between them. The CDR3 sequence is 14 residues long. The V gene's germline CDR1 is DFQATT and CDR2 SNEGSKA (reference sequence). The CDR3 spells CSASSRQAASEAFF. CDR3 nucleotides: TGCAGTGCTAGTTCTCGACAGGCGGCCTCTGAAGCTTTCTTT.

The V call is TRBV5-1, the J call TRBJ2-5, with 9 positions matching TRBD2. There are 13 residues in the CDR3. V trimming: 3 bases; J trimming: 5 bases; junction bases outside the gene matches: 2. Per germline, CDR1 SGHRS and CDR2 YFSETQ. This CDR3 is CASSSSGAETQYF. The CDR3, as DNA: TGCGCCAGCAGCTCTAGCGGGGCTGAGACCCAGTACTTC.

The V call is TRBV5-4, the J call TRBJ1-6; possible D gene TRBD1, 5 bases. In germline, CDR1 is SGHNT, CDR2 YYREEE (reference sequence). V lost 3 bases and J 6 bases, leaving 13 bases between the germline ends. The CDR3 totals 15 residues. CDR3 loop: CASSYDSLSNSPLHF. CDR3 sequence (DNA): TGTGCCAGCAGCTACGACAGTCTATCTAATTCACCCCTCCACTTT.

The V call is TRBV19, the J call TRBJ2-6, with 7 bases fitting TRBD1. CDR1 is LNHDA and CDR2 is SQIVND in the germline V gene (reference sequence). The J segment lost 2 bases and the V segment lost 8 bases, leaving 12 bases of the junction unmatched. The CDR3 is made up of 17 amino acids. In DNA form, the CDR3 reads TGTGCCAGTCTAAGAGACAGGGTGACACCTGGGGCCAACGTCCTGACTTTC. Its protein product is CASLRDRVTPGANVLTF.

This chain connects TRBV5-6 to TRBJ2-7; tentative D call: TRBD1 (6 bases). V lost 4 bases and J lost 2, with 16 bases in between. Germline-derived CDR1 and CDR2 are SGHDT and YYEEEE. The CDR3 covers 15 residues. The CDR3 DNA sequence: TGTGCCAGCAGCCCGACAGGCCGGGCGACCTACGAGCAGTACTTC. This translates into CASSPTGRATYEQYF.

V and J are TRBV20-1 and TRBJ1-5; 12 bases are a match to TRBD1. The CDR3 loop spans 15 amino acids. Per germline, CDR1 DFQATT and CDR2 SNEGSKA (reference sequence). V was clipped by 3 bases and J by 7 bases; unmatched bases: 7. This CDR3 reads CSASKGQGASQPQHF. The CDR3 DNA sequence: TGCAGTGCTAGTAAGGGACAGGGGGCATCACAGCCCCAGCATTTT.

The chain employs TRBV7-9 and TRBJ2-1; D gene ambiguous. This CDR3 comprises 15 residues. The germline gives CDR1 SEHNR, CDR2 FQNEAQ (reference sequence). The V gene lost 5 bases and the J gene lost 3 bases, with 14 bases spanning the gap. Here the CDR3 DNA reads TGTGCCAGCAGCCCACCTCCTGTCGGCTACAATGAGCAGTTCTTC. Translating it yields CASSPPPVGYNEQFF.

The genes are TRBV28 and TRBJ1-2, with D maybe TRBD1 (6 bases). Germline assignment: CDR1 MDHEN and CDR2 SYDVKM. The CDR3 totals 15 residues. Trimming took 5 bases from V and 4 from J, leaving 17 bases between them. CDR3 bases: TGTGCCAGCAGTCTGACAGGTCGGGGAACCTATGGCTACACCTTC. Protein sequence: CASSLTGRGTYGYTF.

The chain joins TRBV19 to TRBJ1-6; D is possibly TRBD1 (5 bases). This CDR3 comprises 16 residues. The ends were cut back, 5 bases at V and 6 bases at J, with 17 bases in the middle. CDR1 and CDR2 (germline): LNHDA, SQIVND (reference sequence). CDR3 bases: TGTGCCAGTAGTGAGCGGGGCGCACGAAGTAATTCACCCCTCCACTTT. It yields the protein CASSERGARSNSPLHF.

The chain joins TRBV29-1 to TRBJ2-2; 7 bases agree with TRBD2. V lost 7 bases and J lost 0; bases outside the gene matches: 5. The CDR3 is 14 amino acids. CDR1 and CDR2 from the germline V gene are SQVTM and ANQGSEA. CDR3: CSALLAPNTGELFF. In nucleotides, the CDR3 is TGCAGCGCACTACTAGCGCCGAACACCGGGGAGCTGTTTTTT.

This chain connects TRBV5-1 to TRBJ2-5, with 9 bases matching TRBD1. V shed 2 bases and J 4 bases; nucleotides not matched to a gene: 6. This CDR3 region has 15 residues. Germline lookup yields CDR1 SGHRS and CDR2 YFSETQ. CDR3 sequence: CASSLGTGNRETQYF. Written as DNA, the CDR3 is TGCGCCAGCAGCTTAGGGACAGGGAATAGAGAGACCCAGTACTTC.

The CDR3, as DNA: TGCGCCACCAAAGGGACAGGGGGAGGGGGCGAGCAGTACTTC. It translates to CATKGTGGGGEQYF. J is TRBJ2-7 and V is TRBV10-2; 11 bases map to TRBD1. The germline gives CDR1 WSHSY, CDR2 SAAADI. Trimming took 10 bases from V and 6 from J; bases not matched to a gene: 11. The CDR3 sequence is 14 residues long.

The CDR3 is CATLNRGRTDTQYF. In DNA, the CDR3 is TGTGCCACGCTAAACAGGGGCCGCACAGATACGCAGTATTTT. The rearrangement links TRBV10-3 to TRBJ2-3, with 7 bases identical to TRBD1. This CDR3 is built from 14 residues. V trimming: 10 bases; J trimming: 1 base; junction bases outside the gene matches: 8. Per the germline V gene, CDR1 is ENHRY and CDR2 is SYGVKD.

The chain combines TRBV5-4 with TRBJ2-7, with TRBD2 as a possible D gene (5 bases). Germline V lookup: CDR1 SGHNT, CDR2 YYREEE (reference sequence). This CDR3 comprises 15 residues. V shed 0 bases and J shed 2 bases, with 12 bases lying between them. The CDR3 nucleotides read TGTGCCAGCAGCTTGGGGGCAGAGGGTACCTACGAGCAGTACTTC. Translated: CASSLGAEGTYEQYF.

The chain has TRBV19 and TRBJ2-2, with D possibly matching TRBD1 (6 bases). The CDR3 has 13 amino acids. The germline V gene has CDR1 LNHDA and CDR2 SQIVND (reference sequence). V was trimmed by 4 bases and J by 5 bases, leaving 8 bases between them. The CDR3 DNA sequence: TGTGCCAGTAGTACAGGGGTGACCGGGGAGCTGTTTTTT. Translation gives CASSTGVTGELFF.

This clone appeared a single time. For the CDR3, the DNA is TGTGCCAGCAGTACAGGGTGGTCGGGAAATTCACCCCTCCACTTT. Protein sequence: CASSTGWSGNSPLHF. V is TRBV6-5 and J is TRBJ1-6; possible D gene TRBD1, 6 bases. The V end lost 5 bases, the J end lost 7 bases, and 15 bases lay between the germline ends. The CDR3 sequence is 15 residues long. Germline values: CDR1 MNHEY, CDR2 SVGAGI.

V is TRBV6-5 and J is TRBJ1-1, with D maybe TRBD1 (5 bases). Looked up from germline, CDR1 is MNHEY and CDR2 is SVGAGI. This CDR3 contains 13 residues. The germline V and J ends were trimmed by 8 bases and 6 bases, with 16 bases remaining between them. The CDR3 DNA is TGTGCCAGCGAGTGGAGGGGAAGCGCTGAAGCTTTCTTT. Translated: CASEWRGSAEAFF.

J is TRBJ2-1 and V is TRBV7-6; the match to TRBD2 covers 9 bases. The germline V gene encodes CDR1 SGHVS and CDR2 FNYEAQ. The J segment lost 5 bases and the V segment lost 5 bases, leaving 10 bases of the junction unmatched. The CDR3 is 16 residues long. CDR3 amino acids: CASSPDGGRAHNEQFF. The CDR3 nucleotides are TGTGCCAGCAGCCCCGACGGCGGGAGGGCCCACAATGAGCAGTTCTTC.

This clone was detected once. V and J are TRBV3-1 (or the pseudogene TRBV3-2) and TRBJ2-5; 8 nucleotides align to TRBD2. Germline V gives CDR1 LGHDT, CDR2 YNNKEL (reference sequence). The CDR3 has 13 amino acids. CDR3 loop: CANGAGGQETQYF. CDR3 nucleotide sequence: TGTGCAAACGGCGCGGGAGGCCAAGAGACCCAGTACTTC.